Each of the 22 T cell receptor beta chains below was sequenced from the same sample in a study of blood T cell repertoires in COVID-19. Clones were sequenced by immunoSEQ multiplex PCR, and TCRdb holds only the in-frame ones, with some missing. The sample consists of some 65,000 clones, approximately 86% of them appearing once. The source material was peripheral blood. The receptor set was obtained from a man between 35 and 55 years old with COVID-19, enrolled during active disease.

This sequence joins TRBV5-1 and TRBJ1-1; D uncertain. The germline V gene has CDR1 SGHRS and CDR2 YFSETQ. The CDR3 runs 13 residues. Trimming pared 0 bases from V and 3 bases from J, leaving 6 bases between. CDR3 sequence: CASSLDGDTEAFF. CDR3 in DNA: TGCGCCAGCAGCTTGGACGGGGACACTGAAGCTTTCTTT.

The chain combines TRBV7-2 with TRBJ2-5; 11 bases agree with TRBD2. The V and J ends lost 5 bases and 2 bases, in that order; junction bases with no gene match: 4. CDR1 and CDR2 (germline): SGHTA, FQGNSA. The CDR3 length is 15 residues. The CDR3 DNA reads as TGTGCCAGCAGCATACTAGCGGGGGTACAAGAGACCCAGTACTTC. Translation gives CASSILAGVQETQYF. Looking up the rest from reference TRBV7-2 and TRBJ2-5 gives the full variable domain: GAGVSQSPSNKVTEKGKDVELRCDPISGHTALYWYRQSLGQGLEFLIYFQGNSAPDKSGLPSDRFSAERTGGSVSTLTIQRTQQEDSAVYLCASSILAGVQETQYFGPGTRLLVL.

The CDR3 nucleotides read TGTGCCAGCCTGGGGACAGACTCTAACTATGGCTACACCTTC. Translating it yields CASLGTDSNYGYTF. V usage is TRBV18 and J usage is TRBJ1-2; TRBD1 matches at 7 bases. J gave up 0 bases and V 8 bases, and 6 bases lay outside the gene matches. The CDR3 extends over 14 amino acids. CDR1 KGHSH and CDR2 LQKENI come from the germline V gene.

The V gene is TRBV5-1, the J gene TRBJ2-5; TRBD2 matches 8 bases. In germline, CDR1 is SGHRS, CDR2 YFSETQ. The CDR3 sequence is 13 residues long. V trimming: 8 bases; J trimming: 1 base; junction bases outside the gene matches: 4. In DNA form, the CDR3 reads TGCGCCAGGGCCCGGGAGGGCCAAGAGACCCAGTACTTC. Its translation: CARAREGQETQYF.

The chain combines TRBV5-1 with TRBJ1-2; D may be TRBD1 (6 bases). This CDR3 is built from 13 residues. Germline V CDR1 and CDR2: SGHRS, YFSETQ. V gave up 5 bases and J gave up 8 bases, with 16 bases separating them. CDR3 region: CASSGGYGVGYTF. CDR3 bases: TGCGCCAGCAGTGGGGGCTACGGTGTCGGCTACACCTTC.

The chain couples TRBV6-6 to TRBJ2-6, with a weak D call TRBD1 (6 bases). Germline V lookup: CDR1 MNHNY, CDR2 SVGAGI (reference sequence). Between the trimmed V and J ends, which lost 5 bases and 3 bases, there was a span of 14 bases. CDR3 length: 16 residues. The CDR3 spells CASSPQGSGGANVLTF. CDR3 sequence (DNA): TGTGCCAGCAGTCCACAGGGATCCGGTGGGGCCAACGTCCTGACTTTC.

This clone appeared a few times. The J gene is TRBJ1-2, the V gene TRBV21-1. TRBV21-1 constitutes a pseudogene. There are 14 residues in the CDR3. DNA for the CDR3: TGTGCCAGCAGCAAAGCTCGGGGGTGGTATGGCTACACCTTC. It is translated as CASSKARGWYGYTF.

CDR3: CAWSLDRNNEQFF. As DNA, the CDR3 is TGTGCCTGGAGTCTAGACAGGAACAATGAGCAGTTCTTC. The rearrangement links TRBV30 to TRBJ2-1; the D gene is possibly TRBD1 (6 bases). V was cut by 2 bases and J by 5 bases, with 10 bases left in between. Germline V CDR1 and CDR2: GTSNPN, SVGIG (reference sequence). There are 13 residues in the CDR3.

CDR3 in DNA: TGTGCCAGCAGCCCACAGGGTCCAGATACGCAGTATTTT. Translated: CASSPQGPDTQYF. The V call is TRBV11-3, the J call TRBJ2-3, with D perhaps matching TRBD1 (6 bases). The germline V gene has CDR1 SGHNT and CDR2 YENEEA. The V and J ends lost 5 bases and 4 bases respectively, with 10 bases between them. This CDR3 comprises 13 residues.

V is TRBV5-4 and J is TRBJ1-6; possibly TRBD1 for D (5 bases). CDR1 is SGHNT, CDR2 YYREEE, per germline (reference sequence). CDR3 length: 16 residues. V was trimmed by 0 bases and J by 3 bases, leaving 10 bases between them. The CDR3 here is CASSLDSGYYNSPLHF. DNA of the CDR3: TGTGCCAGCAGCTTGGATTCAGGGTACTATAATTCACCCCTCCACTTT.

The chain is built from TRBV10-3 and TRBJ1-2; D is possibly TRBD1 (5 bases). The CDR3 runs 15 residues. Trimming removed 0 bases from V and 5 bases from J, with 13 bases in between. The germline V gene has CDR1 ENHRY and CDR2 SYGVKD. As DNA, the CDR3 is TGTGCCATCAGTGAGTCAGGGGAATCCCATTATGGCTACACCTTC. This sequence encodes CAISESGESHYGYTF.

This chain connects TRBV5-6 to TRBJ1-5; D uncertain. Germline CDR1 is SGHDT and CDR2 is YYEEEE. V was shortened by 4 bases and J by 3 bases, with 11 bases between the two germline ends. The CDR3 runs 14 residues. This CDR3 reads CASSTREFNQPQHF. CDR3 nucleotide sequence: TGTGCCAGCAGCACCCGGGAGTTCAATCAGCCCCAGCATTTT.

V usage is TRBV10-3 and J usage is TRBJ2-1; TRBD1 aligns across 8 bases. V gave up 6 bases and J gave up 2 bases; unmatched junction bases: 6. This CDR3 contains 15 residues. Germline V gene lookup returns CDR1 ENHRY and CDR2 SYGVKD. CDR3 in amino acids: CAIRQTGDPYNEQFF. In nucleotides, the CDR3 is TGTGCCATCAGACAGACAGGGGACCCCTACAATGAGCAGTTCTTC.

The CDR3 sequence is CASTTGQGFPGELFF. The CDR3 nucleotides read TGCGCCAGCACCACGGGACAGGGTTTTCCCGGGGAGCTGTTTTTT. V gene TRBV5-1 combines with J gene TRBJ2-2, with 9 bases lining up with TRBD1. From germline, CDR1 is SGHRS and CDR2 YFSETQ. This CDR3 region has 15 residues. V dropped 6 bases and J dropped 6; count of bases not matched to a gene: 9.

The chain couples TRBV19 to TRBJ1-2, with 10 bases fitting TRBD1. The J segment lost 8 bases and the V segment lost 3 bases, leaving 9 bases of the junction unmatched. Germline V CDR1 and CDR2: LNHDA, SQIVND (reference sequence). There are 15 residues in the CDR3. CDR3 nucleotide sequence: TGTGCCAGTAGTATTTCCGGGACAGGGGTTAAAGGCTACACCTTC. As protein: CASSISGTGVKGYTF.

This rearrangement joins TRBV30 to TRBJ1-2; 8 nucleotides agree with TRBD1. The CDR3 totals 12 residues. J lost 2 bases, V lost 7 bases, and 3 bases had no gene match. Germline V CDR1 and CDR2: GTSNPN, SVGIG (reference sequence). The CDR3 loop reads CASRTGNYGYTF. Here the CDR3 DNA reads TGTGCCTCCAGGACAGGGAACTATGGCTACACCTTC.

Remarks on this clone: The identical CDR3 is also encoded by other nucleotide sequences in the sample. V gene TRBV6-5 combines with J gene TRBJ2-7, with TRBD1 matching 10 bases. With 6 bases clipped from V and 3 bases from J, the junction kept 2 bases outside the gene matches. CDR3 length equals 13 residues. In germline, CDR1 is MNHEY, CDR2 SVGAGI. CDR3 sequence reads: CASSRDRGYEQYF. The CDR3, as DNA: TGTGCCAGCAGCCGGGACAGGGGCTACGAGCAGTACTTC.

The chain employs TRBV29-1 and TRBJ2-5, with no clear D. In germline, CDR1 is SQVTM, CDR2 ANQGSEA. The CDR3 is made up of 11 amino acids. V lost 3 bases and J lost 2, with 4 bases in between. DNA for the CDR3: TGCAGCGTTGAGGAGCAAGAGACCCAGTACTTC. Its translation is CSVEEQETQYF.

V gene TRBV6-5 combines with J gene TRBJ1-1; 7 bases fit TRBD1. Trimming took 4 bases from V and 6 from J; bases not matched to a gene: 11. CDR1 is MNHEY and CDR2 is SVGAGI in the germline V gene. CDR3 length: 15 residues. CDR3 bases: TGTGCCAGCAGTTCACACACAGGACAGGCGGCTGAAGCTTTCTTT. Translating gives CASSSHTGQAAEAFF.

The rearrangement joins TRBV7-2 to TRBJ2-2, with 7 bases matching TRBD2. There are 14 residues in the CDR3. Germline V gene data show CDR1 as SGHTA and CDR2 as FQGNSA. Trimming at V came to 8 bases and at J to 4 bases, leaving 7 bases not matched to a gene. The CDR3 DNA reads as TGTGCCAGCCTCTCATCGGGGGGCACCGGGGAGCTGTTTTTT. This sequence encodes CASLSSGGTGELFF. The entire variable domain, with the rest obtained from reference TRBV7-2 and TRBJ2-2, is as follows: GAGVSQSPSNKVTEKGKDVELRCDPISGHTALYWYRQSLGQGLEFLIYFQGNSAPDKSGLPSDRFSAERTGGSVSTLTIQRTQQEDSAVYLCASLSSGGTGELFFGEGSRLTVL.

CDR3 in DNA: TGTGCCCTCACCACCGTCGGGGGGGGTAAGCAGTTCTTC. Its translation: CALTTVGGGKQFF. The chain links TRBV30 to TRBJ2-1, with TRBD2 identical over 8 bases. The V and J ends lost 8 bases and 11 bases, in that order; junction bases with no gene match: 14. The V gene's germline CDR1 is GTSNPN and CDR2 SVGIG (reference sequence). The CDR3 sequence is 13 residues long.

This chain connects TRBV9 to TRBJ2-3; tentatively, D is TRBD1 (6 bases). The CDR3 consists of 17 residues. Trimming stripped 0 bases from V and 5 bases from J, with 19 bases between. Germline lookup yields CDR1 SGDLS and CDR2 YYNGEE. This chain's CDR3 is CASSVGGGSSRVDTQYF. The CDR3 DNA reads TGTGCCAGCAGCGTAGGTGGGGGCAGTTCTAGGGTAGATACGCAGTATTTT.